Included here is one T cell receptor (beta chain) sequence, with context. The antigen remains unidentified. These data originate in a study of cytotoxic CD8 clonotypes in ibrutinib-treated CLL. The overall study: Investigators collected response samples after a median 12 months of treatment, range 6 to 36. The average sample held roughly 250,000 productive templates and about 94,000 productive rearrangements. Broader study findings: Public clonotypes, rarely seen, contracted or held steady on treatment. Whereas clonality rose at ibrutinib response, it declined toward baseline at progression.

Sequenced by immunoSEQ multiplex PCR; TCRdb stores in-frame clones only, minus some. The sample consists of about 140,000 clones, about 91% of them appearing once. The germline V gene encodes CDR1 SGDLS and CDR2 YYNGEE. There are 16 residues in the CDR3. V lost 3 bases to trimming and J lost 0 bases, with 16 bases between them. The specimen was PBMCs, collected after 12 months of ibrutinib treatment. This TCR derives from a human donor with chronic lymphocytic leukemia. J is TRBJ2-7 and V is TRBV9; D is possibly TRBD1 (5 bases). Here the CDR3 reads CASSAGLWNPSYEQYF. As DNA, the CDR3 is TGTGCCAGCAGCGCAGGGCTATGGAACCCCTCCTACGAGCAGTACTTC.